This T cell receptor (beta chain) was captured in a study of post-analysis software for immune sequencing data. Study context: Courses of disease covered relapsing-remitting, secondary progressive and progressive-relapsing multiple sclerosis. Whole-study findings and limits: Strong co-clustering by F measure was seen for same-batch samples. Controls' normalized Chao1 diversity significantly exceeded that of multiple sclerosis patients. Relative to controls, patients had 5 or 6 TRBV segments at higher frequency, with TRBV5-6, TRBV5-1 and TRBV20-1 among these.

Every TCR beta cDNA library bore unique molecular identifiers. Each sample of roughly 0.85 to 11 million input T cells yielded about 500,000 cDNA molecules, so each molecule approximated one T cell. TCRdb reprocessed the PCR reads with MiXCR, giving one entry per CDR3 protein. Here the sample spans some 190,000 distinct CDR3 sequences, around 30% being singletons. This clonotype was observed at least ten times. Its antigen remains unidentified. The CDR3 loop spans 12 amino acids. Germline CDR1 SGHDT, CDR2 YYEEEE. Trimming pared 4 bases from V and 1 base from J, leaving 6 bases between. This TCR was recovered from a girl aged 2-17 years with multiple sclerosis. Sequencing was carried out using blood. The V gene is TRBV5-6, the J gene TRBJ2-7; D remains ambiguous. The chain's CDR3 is CASSRISYEQYF. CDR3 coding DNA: TGTGCCAGCAGCAGAATATCCTACGAGCAGTACTTC.